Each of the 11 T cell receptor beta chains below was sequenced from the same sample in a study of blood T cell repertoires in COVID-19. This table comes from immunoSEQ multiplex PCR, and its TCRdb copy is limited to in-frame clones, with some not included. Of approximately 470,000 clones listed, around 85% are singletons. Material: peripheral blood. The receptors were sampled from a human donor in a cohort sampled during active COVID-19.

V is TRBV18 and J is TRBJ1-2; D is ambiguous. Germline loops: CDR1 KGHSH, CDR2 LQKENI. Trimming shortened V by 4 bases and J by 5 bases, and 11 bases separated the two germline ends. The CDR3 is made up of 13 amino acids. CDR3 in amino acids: CASSHDEGYGYTF. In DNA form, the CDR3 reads TGTGCCAGCTCACATGACGAGGGTTATGGCTACACCTTC. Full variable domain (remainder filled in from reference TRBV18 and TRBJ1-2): NAGVMQNPRHLVRRRGQEARLRCSPMKGHSHVYWYRQLPEEGLKFMVYLQKENIIDESGMPKERFSAEFPKEGPSILRIQQVVRGDSAAYFCASSHDEGYGYTFGSGTRLTVV.

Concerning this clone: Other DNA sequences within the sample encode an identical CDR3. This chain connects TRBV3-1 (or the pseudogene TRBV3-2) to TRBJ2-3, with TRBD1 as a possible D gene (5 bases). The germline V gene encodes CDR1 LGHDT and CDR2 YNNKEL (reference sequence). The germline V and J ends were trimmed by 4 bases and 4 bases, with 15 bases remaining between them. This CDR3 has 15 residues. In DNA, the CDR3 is TGTGCCAGCAGCCCTTTTAGGGGAACCGCAGATACGCAGTATTTT. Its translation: CASSPFRGTADTQYF.

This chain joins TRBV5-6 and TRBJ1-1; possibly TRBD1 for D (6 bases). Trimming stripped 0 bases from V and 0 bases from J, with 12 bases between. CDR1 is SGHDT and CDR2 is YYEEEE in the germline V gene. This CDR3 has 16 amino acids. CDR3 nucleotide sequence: TGTGCCAGCAGCTTGGTAGGGGGAAGACTGAACACTGAAGCTTTCTTT. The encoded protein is CASSLVGGRLNTEAFF.

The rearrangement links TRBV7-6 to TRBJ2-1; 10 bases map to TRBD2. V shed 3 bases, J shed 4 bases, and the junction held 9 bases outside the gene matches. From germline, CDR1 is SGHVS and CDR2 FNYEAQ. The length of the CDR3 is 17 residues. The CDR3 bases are TGTGCCAGCAGCTTTACCCGACTAGCGGGTGAATACAATGAGCAGTTCTTC. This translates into CASSFTRLAGEYNEQFF.

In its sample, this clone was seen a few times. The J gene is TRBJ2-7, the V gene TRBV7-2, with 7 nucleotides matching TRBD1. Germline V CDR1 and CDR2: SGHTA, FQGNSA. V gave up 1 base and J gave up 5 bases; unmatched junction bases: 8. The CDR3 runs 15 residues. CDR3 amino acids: CASSLDNRGVDEQYF. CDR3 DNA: TGTGCCAGCAGCTTAGATAACAGGGGCGTCGACGAGCAGTACTTC.

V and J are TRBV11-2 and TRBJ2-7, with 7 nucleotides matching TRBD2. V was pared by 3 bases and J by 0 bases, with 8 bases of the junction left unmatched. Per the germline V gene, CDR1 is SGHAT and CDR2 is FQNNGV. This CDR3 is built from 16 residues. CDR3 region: CASSFNSGRSSYEQYF. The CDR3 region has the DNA TGTGCCAGCAGCTTTAATTCCGGGAGGTCCTCCTACGAGCAGTACTTC.

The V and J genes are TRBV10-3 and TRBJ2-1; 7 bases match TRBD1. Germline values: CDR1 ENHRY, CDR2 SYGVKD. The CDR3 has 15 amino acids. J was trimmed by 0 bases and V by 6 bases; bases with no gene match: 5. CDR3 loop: CAISKGASSYNEQFF. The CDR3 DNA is TGTGCCATCAGCAAGGGGGCTAGCTCCTACAATGAGCAGTTCTTC.

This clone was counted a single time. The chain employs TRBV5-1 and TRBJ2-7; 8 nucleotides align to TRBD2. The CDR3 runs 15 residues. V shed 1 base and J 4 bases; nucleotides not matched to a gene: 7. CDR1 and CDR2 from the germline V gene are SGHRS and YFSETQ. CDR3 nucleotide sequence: TGCGCCAGCAGCTTGCCCCTAGCGGGCCAATACGAGCAGTACTTC. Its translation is CASSLPLAGQYEQYF.

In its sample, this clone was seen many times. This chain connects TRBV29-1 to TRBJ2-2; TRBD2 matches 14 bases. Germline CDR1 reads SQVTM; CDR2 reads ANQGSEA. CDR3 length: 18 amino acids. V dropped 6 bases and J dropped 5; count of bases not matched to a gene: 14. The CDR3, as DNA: TGCAGCGTGAACTCATCTCCGGGACTAGCGGGAGATACCGGGGAGCTGTTTTTT. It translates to CSVNSSPGLAGDTGELFF.

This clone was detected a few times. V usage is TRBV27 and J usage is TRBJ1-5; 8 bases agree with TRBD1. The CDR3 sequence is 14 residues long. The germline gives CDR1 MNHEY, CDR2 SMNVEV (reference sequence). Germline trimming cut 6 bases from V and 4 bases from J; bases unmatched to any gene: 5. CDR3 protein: CASRATGVNQPQHF. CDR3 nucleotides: TGTGCCAGCAGAGCGACAGGGGTTAATCAGCCCCAGCATTTT.

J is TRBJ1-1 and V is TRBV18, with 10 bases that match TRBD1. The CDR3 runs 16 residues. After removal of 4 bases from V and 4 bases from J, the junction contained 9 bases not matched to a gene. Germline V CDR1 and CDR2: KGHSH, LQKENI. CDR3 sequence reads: CASSQGQGGMGTEAFF. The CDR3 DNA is TGTGCCAGCTCACAAGGACAGGGGGGGATGGGCACTGAAGCTTTCTTT.